This T cell receptor (beta chain) emerged from a study of pediatric ulcerative colitis. Here immunoSEQ multiplex PCR was the method, and the copy in TCRdb shows in-frame clones only, minus some. The sample carries 17,000 or so clones, 65% to 75% recorded once. The J segment lost 6 bases and the V segment lost 4 bases, leaving 3 bases of the junction unmatched. Germline V lookup: CDR1 SNHLY, CDR2 FYNNEI. This CDR3 spans 13 amino acids. During colonoscopy, one to two rectal pinch biopsies were collected. Sample: gut tissue. The chain recombines TRBV2 with TRBJ2-1, with 7 bases lining up with TRBD2. This clonotype was sampled from a girl aged 5 to 17 with moderate ulcerative colitis. The CDR3 loop is CASSAGTINEQFF. The CDR3 DNA is TGTGCCAGCAGTGCCGGGACTATCAATGAGCAGTTCTTC.